This record concerns one T cell receptor (beta chain) sequence. Its antigen is not identified. The data were obtained in a study of blood T cells in healthy people across ages. The study, taken as a whole, reports: The authors considered diversity estimates from one million T cells to be underestimates.

CDR1 and CDR2 from the germline V gene are SGHVS and FNYEAQ. Unmatched junction bases numbered 3, after V lost 5 bases and J lost 3 bases. The CDR3 is 13 amino acids. The authors ran a second PCR of 7 to 11 cycles using a sample-barcoded 5' primer and a J-beta primer mix. Each single sample gave us at least 2.5 million CDR3-containing paired-end reads. TCRdb reprocessed the 5' RACE reads with MiXCR, giving one entry per CDR3 protein. The table has around 690,000 distinct CDR3 sequences, approximately 59% seen once. The donors, aged about 6 to 95, were healthy Caucasians from Russia. Per-sample yields of isolated PBMCs were at least 6 million.

The specimen sequenced was blood. This chain uses TRBV7-6 with TRBJ2-7, with 8 bases that match TRBD1. This clonotype was sampled from a man in his sixties in good health. The CDR3 DNA reads TGTGCCAGCAGCCGGACAGGGAACTACGAGCAGTACTTC. This encodes CASSRTGNYEQYF.